Presented here are 21 T cell receptor beta chains from one specimen sequenced in a study of blood T cell repertoires in COVID-19. The assay was immunoSEQ multiplex PCR, and TCRdb's table has in-frame clones only and misses some. The repertoire consists of under 250,000 clones, with over 75% occurring once and the leading ten covering more than 3%. Input material: PBMCs or T cells enriched from blood (not recorded which). The receptors derive from a woman aged 18-29 years in a cohort exposed to, infected with or recovered from COVID-19 (not recorded which).

The chain links TRBV7-9 to TRBJ1-1; 9 bases are shared with TRBD1. The CDR3 consists of 15 residues. CDR1 is SEHNR, CDR2 FQNEAQ, per germline (reference sequence). V lost 5 bases and J lost 4; bases outside the gene matches: 8. CDR3 DNA sequence: TGTGCCAGCAGCCCTTTGGGACAGGGTGTCACTGAAGCTTTCTTT. Translation: CASSPLGQGVTEAFF.

This chain links TRBV28 with TRBJ1-2, with TRBD1 matching 10 bases. Per the germline V gene, CDR1 is MDHEN and CDR2 is SYDVKM. The junction had 8 bases not matched to a gene; V was cut back by 8 bases and J by 8 bases. There are 13 residues in the CDR3. The CDR3: CASGRQGAEGYTF. CDR3 DNA sequence: TGTGCCAGCGGACGACAGGGGGCGGAAGGCTACACCTTC.

This clone has only one observation. J is TRBJ1-2 and V is TRBV30; D uncertain. This CDR3 spans 11 amino acids. V lost 3 bases and J 1 base, leaving 3 bases between the germline ends. CDR1 is GTSNPN, CDR2 SVGIG, per germline (reference sequence). The CDR3 is CAWSLNYGYTF. The CDR3, as DNA: TGTGCCTGGAGCCTTAACTATGGCTACACCTTC.

This clone was observed once. This rearrangement joins TRBV5-4 to TRBJ1-2; TRBD1 might be the D (5 bases). V dropped 0 bases and J dropped 1 base, with 10 bases sitting between them. Germline V lookup: CDR1 SGHNT, CDR2 YYREEE (reference sequence). The CDR3 consists of 15 residues. CDR3 sequence: CASSLEAGINYGYTF. The CDR3 DNA is TGTGCCAGCAGCTTGGAGGCAGGGATTAACTATGGCTACACCTTC. Full variable domain (missing parts from reference TRBV5-4 and TRBJ1-2): ETGVTQSPTHLIKTRGQQVTLRCSSQSGHNTVSWYQQALGQGPQFIFQYYREEENGRGNFPPRFSGLQFPNYSSELNVNALELDDSALYLCASSLEAGINYGYTFGSGTRLTVV.

The rearrangement links TRBV5-1 to TRBJ1-1, with 12 bases identical to TRBD1. Germline values: CDR1 SGHRS, CDR2 YFSETQ. The CDR3 runs to 16 residues. Germline trimming cut 4 bases from V and 3 bases from J; bases unmatched to any gene: 7. CDR3 DNA: TGCGCCAGCAGCACGGGACAGGGGGCATGGGACACTGAAGCTTTCTTT. This sequence encodes CASSTGQGAWDTEAFF.

This chain links TRBV6-5 with TRBJ2-2; D ambiguous. Germline V gives CDR1 MNHEY, CDR2 SVGAGI. There are 14 residues in the CDR3. The V end lost 8 bases, the J end lost 2 bases, and 12 bases lay between the germline ends. The CDR3 DNA reads TGTGCCAGCCGATACGACACAAACACCGGGGAGCTGTTTTTT. Amino acid sequence: CASRYDTNTGELFF.

This chain links TRBV2 with TRBJ1-1; no reliable D call. Trimming left V 4 bases short and J 1 base short, with 7 bases between. The CDR3 runs 13 residues. CDR1 SNHLY and CDR2 FYNNEI come from the germline V gene. CDR3 DNA: TGTGCCAGCAGTGGGCAGGAGAACACTGAAGCTTTCTTT. Protein: CASSGQENTEAFF.

The rearrangement joins TRBV5-4 to TRBJ2-1, with 8 bases aligning to TRBD2. V lost 3 bases to trimming and J lost 5 bases; unmatched junction nucleotides: 7. CDR3 length: 15 amino acids. The germline V gene encodes CDR1 SGHNT and CDR2 YYREEE (reference sequence). CDR3 in DNA: TGTGCCAGCAGCTCATCACCGGGACTAGACAATGAGCAGTTCTTC. It is translated as CASSSSPGLDNEQFF.

The chain carries TRBV19 and TRBJ1-6; no reliable D call. The germline V gene encodes CDR1 LNHDA and CDR2 SQIVND (reference sequence). V was pared by 4 bases and J by 4 bases, with 5 bases between. This CDR3 has 13 residues. In DNA, the CDR3 is TGTGCCAGTAGTAACGGGTATAATTCACCCCTCCACTTT. It specifies CASSNGYNSPLHF.

V usage is TRBV7-2 and J usage is TRBJ2-5, with TRBD2 as a possible D gene (6 bases). V lost 4 bases to trimming and J lost 0 bases, with 15 bases between them. There are 16 residues in the CDR3. Germline CDR1 is SGHTA and CDR2 is FQGNSA. As DNA, the CDR3 is TGTGCCAGCAGCTCGGGGACTTTTTTTCACCAAGAGACCCAGTACTTC. Residues: CASSSGTFFHQETQYF. The full variable domain, in which reference TRBV7-2 and TRBJ2-5 provide the parts outside the CDR3, is GAGVSQSPSNKVTEKGKDVELRCDPISGHTALYWYRQSLGQGLEFLIYFQGNSAPDKSGLPSDRFSAERTGGSVSTLTIQRTQQEDSAVYLCASSSGTFFHQETQYFGPGTRLLVL.

In this sample, this clone turned up once. The chain recombines TRBV5-6 with TRBJ1-6; 7 nucleotides match TRBD1. The ends lost 2 bases at V and 7 bases at J; junction bases unmatched: 6. The CDR3 extends over 15 amino acids. Germline V lookup: CDR1 SGHDT, CDR2 YYEEEE. Written as DNA, the CDR3 is TGTGCCAGCAGCTTATCGGGACAGTGGAATTCACCCCTCCACTTT. Protein product: CASSLSGQWNSPLHF.

This chain joins TRBV7-9 and TRBJ1-4; the D is unclear. The CDR3 length is 16 residues. The germline gives CDR1 SEHNR, CDR2 FQNEAQ (reference sequence). The ends were cut back, 4 bases at V and 1 base at J, with 13 bases in the middle. CDR3 region: CASSWLSGLTNEKLFF. The CDR3 coding sequence is TGTGCCAGCAGCTGGCTATCGGGGTTAACTAATGAAAAACTGTTTTTT.

The chain recombines TRBV11-2 with TRBJ2-2; TRBD2 matches 8 bases. The CDR3 loop spans 14 amino acids. Germline trimming cut 2 bases from V and 6 bases from J; bases unmatched to any gene: 2. Germline lookup yields CDR1 SGHAT and CDR2 FQNNGV. In DNA, the CDR3 is TGTGCCAGCAGCTTATTAGCGGGATCCGGGGAGCTGTTTTTT. This sequence encodes CASSLLAGSGELFF.

CDR3 DNA sequence: TGTGCCACCAGTGATAGACTAGCTAATGAGCAGTTCTTC. Its translation is CATSDRLANEQFF. The chain uses TRBV24-1 and TRBJ2-1; 7 nucleotides align to TRBD2. The germline V gene has CDR1 KGHDR and CDR2 SFDVKD. CDR3 length: 13 amino acids. V gave up 3 bases and J gave up 7 bases; unmatched junction bases: 2.

V and J are TRBV19 and TRBJ1-6, with D possibly being TRBD1 (5 bases). The CDR3 has 18 amino acids. Looked up from germline, CDR1 is LNHDA and CDR2 is SQIVND (reference sequence). The V end was cut by 2 bases, the J end by 7 bases, with 21 bases between. The CDR3: CASSIKGKHMGPNSPLHF. The CDR3, as DNA: TGTGCCAGTAGTATAAAGGGCAAACACATGGGGCCCAATTCACCCCTCCACTTT.

In its sample, this clone was seen once. J is TRBJ2-1 and V is TRBV11-1; D is possibly TRBD1 (6 bases). V lost 5 bases and J 6 bases, leaving 17 bases between the germline ends. The CDR3 is 15 amino acids. CDR1 is SGHAT, CDR2 FQDESV, per germline (reference sequence). CDR3 DNA sequence: TGTGCCAGCAGCAAGGACAGCTGGGCGACCAATGAGCAGTTCTTC. It yields the protein CASSKDSWATNEQFF.

The rearrangement joins TRBV5-1 to TRBJ2-1; TRBD2 matches at 10 bases. The CDR3 contains 15 residues. Germline V gives CDR1 SGHRS, CDR2 YFSETQ. J lost 6 bases, V lost 4 bases, and 7 bases had no gene match. CDR3 protein: CASSQGLAEGNEQFF. CDR3 bases: TGCGCCAGCAGCCAAGGACTAGCGGAGGGCAATGAGCAGTTCTTC.

The rearrangement uses TRBV28 and TRBJ1-5, with D tentatively TRBD1 (6 bases). Germline CDR1 reads MDHEN; CDR2 reads SYDVKM. CDR3 size: 16 residues. Trimming cost V 6 bases and J 0 bases, with 15 bases left between them. DNA of the CDR3: TGTGCCAGCAGCGGGAGGGACACTTATAGCAATCAGCCCCAGCATTTT. Translation: CASSGRDTYSNQPQHF.

J is TRBJ1-5 and V is TRBV19; perhaps TRBD1 as D (6 bases). With 6 bases removed from V and 2 bases from J, the gap between germline ends came to 14 bases. This CDR3 comprises 15 residues. Germline CDR1 and CDR2: LNHDA and SQIVND (reference sequence). The DNA for the CDR3 is TGTGCCAGTAGAGCACAGGGAGGGGGCAATCAGCCCCAGCATTTT. Amino acid sequence: CASRAQGGGNQPQHF.

This rearrangement joins TRBV13 to TRBJ1-1; a possible D gene is TRBD1 (6 bases). The CDR3 consists of 13 residues. Trimming took 4 bases from V and 8 from J, leaving 14 bases between them. Germline CDR1 reads PRHDT; CDR2 reads FYEKMQ (reference sequence). In DNA, the CDR3 is TGTGCCAGCAGCTCCACAGGGCGAGAGGAAGCTTTCTTT. Protein sequence: CASSSTGREEAFF.

This rearrangement joins TRBV21-1 to TRBJ2-6; the DNA was not compared with TRBD1, the D call given in the table. TRBV21-1 is described as a pseudogene. The CDR3 length is 21 residues. DNA for the CDR3: TGTGCCAGCAGCAAGGAGACAGGGACAATCGCTTACGACTCTGGGGCCAACGTCCTGACTTTC. Residues: CASSKETGTIAYDSGANVLTF.